The 26 T cell receptor beta chains presented below share a single source sample, sequenced in a study of post-analysis software for immune sequencing data. Study-wide results and limits: TRBV segments more frequent in patients than in controls numbered roughly 5 and included TRBV5-6, TRBV5-1 and TRBV20-1.

No antigen is known for these receptors. Prepared libraries of TCR beta cDNA carried unique molecular identifiers. MiXCR, run by TCRdb on the PCR reads, gives a single entry per CDR3 protein. The repertoire holds 650,000 to 850,000 distinct CDR3 sequences, with about 57% as singletons. Input material: blood. The source is a girl aged 10 to 17 with multiple sclerosis.

The table lists this clonotype with a few counts. The chain uses TRBV3-1 and TRBJ2-4; perhaps TRBD2 as D (5 bases). V was shortened by 0 bases and J by 13 bases, with 19 bases between the two germline ends. The CDR3 length is 15 residues. From germline, CDR1 is LGHDT and CDR2 YNNKEL (reference sequence). This chain's CDR3 is CASSQEERRGKEQYF. For the CDR3, the DNA is TGTGCCAGCAGCCAAGAGGAACGTCGGGGAAAGGAGCAGTACTTC.

This clonotype showed up just a few times. V gene TRBV20-1 combines with J gene TRBJ2-1; 9 bases map to TRBD2. The CDR3 totals 13 residues. Germline V CDR1 and CDR2: DFQATT, SNEGSKA (reference sequence). Trimming cost V 3 bases and J 4 bases; bases outside gene matches: 1. The CDR3 DNA is TGCAGTGCTAGGACTAGCGGTTACAATGAGCAGTTCTTC. This encodes CSARTSGYNEQFF.

This clonotype was detected ten times or more. The J gene is TRBJ2-4, the V gene TRBV29-1; D is possibly TRBD1 or TRBD2 (5 bases each). The CDR3 consists of 15 residues. Trimming stripped 4 bases from V and 8 bases from J, with 21 bases between. CDR1 SQVTM and CDR2 ANQGSEA come from the germline V gene. DNA for the CDR3: TGCAGCGTTGGAAGTAGCGCGAGGGGATCGGACATTCAGTACTTC. Amino acid sequence: CSVGSSARGSDIQYF.

The chain links TRBV5-1 to TRBJ2-7; D possibly uses TRBD1 or TRBD2 (6 bases each). The length of the CDR3 is 17 residues. Germline values: CDR1 SGHRS, CDR2 YFSETQ. Trimming shortened V by 4 bases and J by 2 bases, and 22 bases separated the two germline ends. The CDR3 nucleotides read TGCGCCAGCAGCCCATGGGGCCCGGGGGCGAACCCCTACGAGCAGTACTTC. Protein sequence: CASSPWGPGANPYEQYF.

In this sample, this clonotype turned up a few times. The chain combines TRBV4-1 with TRBJ2-7; 11 nucleotides agree with TRBD2. J was trimmed by 3 bases and V by 4 bases; bases with no gene match: 5. Germline CDR1 is MGHRA and CDR2 is YSYEKL. The CDR3 length is 15 residues. The CDR3 bases are TGCGCCAGCAGCCCACCGGGACTAGCGGACTACGAGCAGTACTTC. Amino acid sequence: CASSPPGLADYEQYF.

On this clonotype itself: This may come from a read error, since a much larger clone is one base off. This sequence joins TRBV5-1 and TRBJ1-2; D gene unclear. Trimming removed 4 bases from V and 6 bases from J, with 19 bases in between. The length of the CDR3 is 15 residues. CDR1 is SGHRS, CDR2 YFSETQ, per germline. The CDR3 DNA sequence: TGCGCCAGCAGCCCGGAGGTAGGGATCGGCCATGGCTACACCTTC. Translated: CASSPEVGIGHGYTF.

The chain couples TRBV20-1 to TRBJ1-2; D may be TRBD1 (6 bases). CDR1 and CDR2 (germline): DFQATT, SNEGSKA (reference sequence). V gave up 5 bases and J gave up 4 bases, with 14 bases separating them. This CDR3 has 13 residues. CDR3 residues: CSAFNRASYGYTF. CDR3 sequence (DNA): TGCAGTGCTTTCAACAGGGCATCCTATGGCTACACCTTC.

V is TRBV6-1 and J is TRBJ1-1, with unresolved D. The CDR3 extends over 15 amino acids. Germline CDR1 MNHNS, CDR2 SASEGT. Trimming shortened V by 5 bases and J by 0 bases, and 13 bases separated the two germline ends. The CDR3 coding sequence is TGTGCCAGCAGTCTCCGTGGCAGAGTGAACACTGAAGCTTTCTTT. Its protein product is CASSLRGRVNTEAFF.

This rearrangement joins TRBV5-5 to TRBJ1-5; TRBD1 is a possible D gene (6 bases). CDR1 and CDR2 from the germline V gene are SGHKS and YYEKEE (reference sequence). The CDR3 covers 15 residues. Trimming cost V 4 bases and J 3 bases, with 14 bases left between them. CDR3 region: CASSPDTGNNQPQHF. CDR3 sequence (DNA): TGTGCCAGCAGCCCAGATACAGGGAACAATCAGCCCCAGCATTTT.

The table lists this clonotype with a few counts. The chain recombines TRBV20-1 with TRBJ2-7, with D possibly being TRBD1 (5 bases). Trimming took 3 bases from V and 6 from J, leaving 15 bases between them. The CDR3 extends over 13 amino acids. Germline V gives CDR1 DFQATT, CDR2 SNEGSKA (reference sequence). The CDR3 bases are TGCAGTGCTAGGTTGGACACCCTCGGCGAGCAGTACTTC. This translates into CSARLDTLGEQYF.

This chain connects TRBV5-6 to TRBJ2-5; 13 bases align to TRBD2. V dropped 4 bases and J dropped 4; count of bases not matched to a gene: 4. Germline assignment: CDR1 SGHDT and CDR2 YYEEEE. There are 15 residues in the CDR3. The CDR3 region has the DNA TGTGCCAGCAGCCGGGGGACTAGCGGGGTAGAGACCCAGTACTTC. It specifies CASSRGTSGVETQYF.

The gene calls are TRBV29-1 and TRBJ2-7; a weak D match, TRBD2 (6 bases). Per germline, CDR1 SQVTM and CDR2 ANQGSEA. The CDR3 spans 14 residues. The V and J ends lost 7 bases and 1 base respectively, with 17 bases between them. For the CDR3, the DNA is TGCAGCGACCCGACTAGACTTGCGTCCTACGAGCAGTACTTC. It encodes CSDPTRLASYEQYF.

The V call is TRBV29-1, the J call TRBJ2-6; D call uncertain. The V and J ends lost 0 bases and 2 bases respectively, with 20 bases between them. Germline-derived CDR1 and CDR2 are SQVTM and ANQGSEA. This CDR3 is built from 19 residues. CDR3 nucleotides: TGCAGCGTTGAAGATCCCGGCTCAGGTCCCATTCCTGGGGCCAACGTCCTGACTTTC. Protein sequence: CSVEDPGSGPIPGANVLTF.

V is TRBV5-1 and J is TRBJ2-7, with a possible D match to TRBD1 (6 bases). Trimming pared 4 bases from V and 6 bases from J, leaving 14 bases between. Germline lookup yields CDR1 SGHRS and CDR2 YFSETQ. The CDR3 extends over 13 amino acids. CDR3 in amino acids: CASSMVQGTEQYF. CDR3 DNA sequence: TGCGCCAGCAGCATGGTCCAGGGGACCGAGCAGTACTTC.

Notes on this clonotype: One junction end disagrees with the germline gene, perhaps due to a read error. The CDR3 nucleotides are TGTGCCAGCAGTGTCGGACATGGCTGCACCTTC. Amino acid sequence: CASSVGHGCTF. The J gene is TRBJ1-2, the V gene TRBV2; D may be TRBD1 (5 bases). The germline V gene has CDR1 SNHLY and CDR2 FYNNEI. The CDR3 contains 11 residues.

There are a few counts of this clonotype. The CDR3 DNA reads TGCAGCGTTGACCCTCTAGGGGTCTACAATGAGCAGTTCTTC. This sequence encodes CSVDPLGVYNEQFF. The rearrangement uses TRBV29-1 and TRBJ2-1; D is perhaps TRBD1 (5 bases). The CDR3 extends over 14 amino acids. With 3 bases removed from V and 3 bases from J, the gap between germline ends came to 12 bases. Germline values: CDR1 SQVTM, CDR2 ANQGSEA.

V usage is TRBV20-1 and J usage is TRBJ2-7; 8 nucleotides align to TRBD1. Germline assignment: CDR1 DFQATT and CDR2 SNEGSKA (reference sequence). CDR3 length: 15 amino acids. V gave up 1 base and J gave up 2 bases; unmatched junction bases: 7. The CDR3 spells CSARVSDREPYEQYF. The CDR3 DNA sequence: TGCAGTGCTAGAGTCTCGGACAGGGAACCCTACGAGCAGTACTTC.

This clonotype was counted a few times. V and J are TRBV5-6 and TRBJ1-2; TRBD1 might be the D (6 bases). V was trimmed by 4 bases and J by 3 bases, leaving 16 bases between them. Germline CDR1 reads SGHDT; CDR2 reads YYEEEE. This CDR3 contains 15 residues. DNA of the CDR3: TGTGCCAGCAGCCGGGGGGGGCGAGGAGACTATGGCTACACCTTC. This gives the protein CASSRGGRGDYGYTF.

This clonotype was detected a few times. The chain employs TRBV20-1 and TRBJ2-3, with TRBD2 as a possible D gene (5 bases). The CDR3 is made up of 12 amino acids. The ends were cut back, 7 bases at V and 4 bases at J, with 12 bases in the middle. Germline V gene sequence: CDR1 DFQATT, CDR2 SNEGSKA (reference sequence). Written as DNA, the CDR3 is TGCAGTGGGATATTGAGGGCAGATACGCAGTATTTT. Translating it yields CSGILRADTQYF.

The gene calls are TRBV30 and TRBJ2-5; D gene ambiguous. This CDR3 has 14 residues. Germline CDR1 reads GTSNPN; CDR2 reads SVGIG (reference sequence). The germline V and J ends were trimmed by 0 bases and 1 base, with 9 bases remaining between them. CDR3 sequence (DNA): TGTGCCTGGAGTGTACTCAGTCTCCAAGAGACCCAGTACTTC. Residues: CAWSVLSLQETQYF.

The chain carries TRBV12-5 and TRBJ2-7, with 8 bases matching TRBD2. CDR3 length: 16 residues. The germline gives CDR1 LGHNT, CDR2 FRNRAP. V was pared by 5 bases and J by 0 bases, with 9 bases of the junction left unmatched. The CDR3 spells CASGPRTSGFSYEQYV. In DNA form, the CDR3 reads TGTGCTAGTGGTCCACGAACTAGCGGATTCTCCTACGAGCAGTACGTC.

The V gene is TRBV12-3 or TRBV12-4, the J gene TRBJ2-1; D uncertain. The V and J ends lost 3 bases and 0 bases respectively, with 9 bases between them. The CDR3 has 15 residues. CDR3 sequence: CASSFSLSSYNEQFF. The CDR3 region has the DNA TGTGCCAGCAGTTTTTCGTTGAGCTCCTACAATGAGCAGTTCTTC.

This clonotype has just a few counts. The rearrangement links TRBV5-1 to TRBJ2-3; TRBD1 agrees at 9 bases. The germline V gene has CDR1 SGHRS and CDR2 YFSETQ. The CDR3 loop spans 16 amino acids. J gave up 5 bases and V 4 bases, and 11 bases lay outside the gene matches. The CDR3 loop is CASSQDGTGSKDTQYF. The CDR3 DNA is TGCGCCAGCAGCCAAGACGGGACAGGGTCCAAAGATACGCAGTATTTT.

The chain couples TRBV5-1 to TRBJ2-7, with a tentative D call TRBD2 (5 bases). Germline lookup yields CDR1 SGHRS and CDR2 YFSETQ. With 8 bases removed from V and 1 base from J, the gap between germline ends came to 16 bases. The CDR3 spans 14 residues. CDR3 in amino acids: CASKRIGESYEQYF. The CDR3 DNA is TGCGCCAGTAAGCGGATCGGGGAATCCTACGAGCAGTACTTC.

A word on this clonotype: One end of the junction does not line up with germline, which may come from a read error. The J gene is TRBJ2-5, the V gene TRBV28; 13 bases map to TRBD2. Germline V lookup: CDR1 MDHEN, CDR2 SYDVKM. CDR3 length equals 16 residues. The chain's CDR3 is CVSSPPGLAGVSEQYF. The CDR3, as DNA: TGTGTCAGCAGTCCCCCCGGACTAGCGGGAGTCTCGGAGCAGTACTTC.

The chain has TRBV4-1 and TRBJ2-5, with 10 bases fitting TRBD2. The J call is uncertain, as TRBJ2-7 better fits the DNA end. CDR3 size: 15 residues. From germline, CDR1 is MGHRA and CDR2 YSYEKL. The CDR3 is CASSQESGREYEQYF. CDR3 DNA sequence: TGCGCCAGCAGCCAAGAGAGCGGGAGGGAGTACGAGCAGTACTTC.